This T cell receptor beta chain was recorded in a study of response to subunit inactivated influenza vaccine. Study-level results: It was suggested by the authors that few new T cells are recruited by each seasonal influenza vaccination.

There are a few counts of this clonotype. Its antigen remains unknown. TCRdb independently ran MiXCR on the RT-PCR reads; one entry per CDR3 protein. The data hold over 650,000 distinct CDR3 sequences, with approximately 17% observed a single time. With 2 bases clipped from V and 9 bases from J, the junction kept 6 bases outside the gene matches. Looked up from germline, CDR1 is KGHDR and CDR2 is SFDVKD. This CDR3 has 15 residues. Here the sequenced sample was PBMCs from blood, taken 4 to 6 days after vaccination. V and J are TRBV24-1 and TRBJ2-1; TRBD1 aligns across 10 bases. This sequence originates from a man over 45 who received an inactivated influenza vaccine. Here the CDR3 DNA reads TGTGCCACCAGTGATTGGGACAGGGGAAAGAGTGAGCAGTTCTTC. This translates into CATSDWDRGKSEQFF.